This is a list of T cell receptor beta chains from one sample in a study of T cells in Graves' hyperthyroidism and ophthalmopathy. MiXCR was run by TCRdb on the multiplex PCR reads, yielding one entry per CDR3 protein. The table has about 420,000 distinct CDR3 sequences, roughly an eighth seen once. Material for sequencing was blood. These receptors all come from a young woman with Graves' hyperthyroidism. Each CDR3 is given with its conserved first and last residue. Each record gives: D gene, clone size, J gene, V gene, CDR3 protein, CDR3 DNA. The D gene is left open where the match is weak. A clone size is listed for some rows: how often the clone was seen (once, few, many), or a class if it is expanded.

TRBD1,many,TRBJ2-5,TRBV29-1,CSGRRGQGGEAQYF,TGCAGTGGGAGACGGGGACAGGGGGGCGAGGCCCAGTACTTC
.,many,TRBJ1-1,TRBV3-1,CASRLDRNTEAFF,TGTGCCAGCAGACTGGACAGGAACACTGAAGCTTTCTTT
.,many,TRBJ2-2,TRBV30,CAWAATGELFF,TGTGCCTGGGCCGCCACCGGGGAGCTGTTTTTT
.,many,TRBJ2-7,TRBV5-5,CASSRDWDSYEQYF,TGTGCCAGCAGCCGGGACTGGGACTCCTACGAGCAGTACTTC
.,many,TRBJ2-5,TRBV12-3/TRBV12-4,CASSLTETQYF,TGTGCCAGCAGTTTAACGGAGACCCAGTACTTC
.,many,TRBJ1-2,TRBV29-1,CSVRQPGYGYTF,TGCAGCGTTAGACAGCCAGGTTATGGCTACACCTTC
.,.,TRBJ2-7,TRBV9,CASSVRETPYEQYF,TGTGCCAGCAGCGTCAGGGAAACCCCCTACGAGCAGTACTTC
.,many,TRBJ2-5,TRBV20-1,CSARDEPRGYQTRETQYF,TGCAGTGCTAGAGACGAACCCAGGGGCTACCAGACTAGGGAGACCCAGTACTTC
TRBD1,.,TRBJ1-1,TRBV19,CASSRPGQGEGTEAFF,TGTGCCAGTAGTCGTCCGGGACAGGGGGAAGGGACTGAAGCTTTCTTT
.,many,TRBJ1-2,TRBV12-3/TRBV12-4,CASSLRGGYGYTF,TGTGCCAGCAGTTTAAGGGGGGGCTATGGCTACACCTTC
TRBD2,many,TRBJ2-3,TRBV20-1,CSARVKPGGLAGDTQYF,TGCAGTGCTAGAGTTAAGCCGGGGGGACTAGCTGGAGATACGCAGTATTTT
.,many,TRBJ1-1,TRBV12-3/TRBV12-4,CASISFGGAFF,TGTGCCAGCATCTCATTCGGGGGAGCTTTCTTT
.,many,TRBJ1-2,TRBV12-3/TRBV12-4,CASGVPRRYGYTF,TGTGCCAGCGGGGTCCCTAGACGGTATGGCTACACCTTC
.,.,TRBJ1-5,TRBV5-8,CASSIDPNSNQPQHF,TGTGCCAGCAGCATTGACCCGAATAGCAATCAGCCCCAGCATTTT
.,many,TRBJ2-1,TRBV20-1,CSAGRRGPNEQFF,TGCAGTGCCGGGAGGAGGGGGCCTAATGAGCAGTTCTTC
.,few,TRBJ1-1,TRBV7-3,CASSLSPGTEAFF,TGTGCCAGCAGCTTATCACCAGGCACTGAAGCTTTCTTT
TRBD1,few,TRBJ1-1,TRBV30,CAWSSDREEAFF,TGTGCCTGGAGTTCGGACAGGGAGGAAGCTTTCTTT
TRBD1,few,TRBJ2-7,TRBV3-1,CASSQGTGPAYEQYF,TGTGCCAGCAGCCAGGGGACAGGGCCAGCCTACGAGCAGTACTTC
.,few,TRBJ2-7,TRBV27,CASSLGGIPLREQYF,TGTGCCAGCAGTTTAGGCGGGATCCCCTTAAGGGAGCAGTACTTC
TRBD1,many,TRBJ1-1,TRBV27,CASSRDRGLITEAFF,TGTGCCAGCAGTCGCGACAGGGGGCTCATAACTGAAGCTTTCTTT
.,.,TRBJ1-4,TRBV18,CASSPKLGSDKLFF,TGTGCCAGCTCCCCGAAGTTGGGAAGTGATAAACTGTTTTTT
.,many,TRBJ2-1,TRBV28,CASSLFGQSSYNEQFF,TGTGCCAGCAGTTTATTCGGACAGAGCTCCTACAATGAGCAGTTCTTC
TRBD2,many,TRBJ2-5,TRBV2,CASSGGSGRDETQYF,TGTGCCAGCAGTGGCGGTAGCGGGCGCGATGAGACCCAGTACTTC
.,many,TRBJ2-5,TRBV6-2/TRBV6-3,CASSSQGKDETQYF,TGTGCCAGCAGTTCCCAGGGGAAGGACGAGACCCAGTACTTC
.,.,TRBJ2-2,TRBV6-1,CASSEYTGELFF,TGTGCCAGCAGTGAGTACACCGGGGAGCTGTTTTTT
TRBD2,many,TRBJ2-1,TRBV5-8,CASSIAGAVYNEQFF,TGTGCCAGCAGCATAGCGGGAGCGGTCTACAATGAGCAGTTCTTC
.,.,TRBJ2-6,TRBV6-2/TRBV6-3,CASSAAVTTNSGANVLTF,TGTGCCAGCAGTGCCGCTGTGACTACTAACTCTGGGGCCAACGTCCTGACTTTC
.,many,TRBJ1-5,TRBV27,CASSLSGYNQPQHF,TGTGCCAGCAGCTTGTCGGGGTACAATCAGCCCCAGCATTTT
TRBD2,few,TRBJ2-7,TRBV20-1,CSAYTSGGAAYEQYF,TGCAGTGCATACACTAGCGGGGGGGCGGCCTACGAGCAGTACTTC
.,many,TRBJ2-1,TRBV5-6,CASSLVGEGYNEQFF,TGTGCCAGCAGCTTGGTTGGAGAGGGTTACAATGAGCAGTTCTTC
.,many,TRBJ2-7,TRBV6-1,CASKGNITYEQYF,TGTGCCAGCAAGGGCAACATCACCTACGAGCAGTACTTC
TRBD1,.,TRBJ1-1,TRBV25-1,CATGGLGDTEAFF,TGTGCCACAGGGGGATTGGGGGACACTGAAGCTTTCTTT
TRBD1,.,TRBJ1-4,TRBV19,CASSMATGMGEKLFF,TGTGCCAGTAGTATGGCGACAGGGATGGGTGAAAAACTGTTTTTT
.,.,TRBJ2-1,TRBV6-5,CASSYLRGSYNEQFF,TGTGCCAGCAGTTACCTTAGGGGCTCCTACAATGAGCAGTTCTTC
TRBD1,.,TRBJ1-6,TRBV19,CASSRTGQNNSPLHF,TGTGCCAGTAGTAGGACAGGGCAGAATAATTCACCCCTCCACTTT
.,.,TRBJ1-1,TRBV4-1,CASSRTAGVNTEAFF,TGCGCCAGCAGCCGCACCGCGGGGGTGAACACTGAAGCTTTCTTT
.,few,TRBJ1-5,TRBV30,CAWSVLGFSSNQPQHF,TGTGCCTGGAGTGTACTGGGGTTTTCGAGCAATCAGCCCCAGCATTTT
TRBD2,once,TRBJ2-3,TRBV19,CASSITSGLTTDTQYF,TGTGCCAGTAGTATCACTAGCGGCCTCACCACAGATACGCAGTATTTT
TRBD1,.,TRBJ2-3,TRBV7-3,CASSLKPRTGAGDTQYF,TGTGCCAGCAGCTTAAAACCCCGGACAGGGGCGGGGGATACGCAGTATTTT
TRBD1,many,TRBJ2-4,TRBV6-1,CASGLGQGNENIQYF,TGTGCCAGCGGACTGGGACAGGGTAACGAAAACATTCAGTACTTC
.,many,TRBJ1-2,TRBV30,CAWMLSNYGYTF,TGTGCCTGGATGCTTAGTAACTATGGCTACACCTTC
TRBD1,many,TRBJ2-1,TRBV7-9,CASSHRTGTSYNEQFF,TGTGCCAGCAGCCATCGGACAGGAACATCCTACAATGAGCAGTTCTTC
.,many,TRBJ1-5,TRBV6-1,CASSPRAGPDQPQHF,TGTGCCAGCAGCCCCAGGGCAGGGCCAGATCAGCCCCAGCATTTT
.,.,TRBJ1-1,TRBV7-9,CASSLPGGDTEAFF,TGTGCCAGCAGCTTGCCGGGGGGGGACACTGAAGCTTTCTTT
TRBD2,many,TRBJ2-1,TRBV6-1,CASSRRDPGGEQFF,TGTGCCAGCAGTCGACGGGACCCGGGGGGTGAGCAGTTCTTC
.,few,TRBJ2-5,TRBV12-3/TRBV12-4,CASSSSGNLFETQYF,TGTGCCAGCAGTTCTTCCGGGAATCTCTTCGAGACCCAGTACTTC
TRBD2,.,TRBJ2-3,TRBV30,CASEAGTSADTQYF,TGTGCCTCCGAGGCTGGGACTAGCGCAGATACGCAGTATTTT
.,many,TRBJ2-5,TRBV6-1,CASSEYDQETQYF,TGTGCCAGCAGTGAATACGACCAAGAGACCCAGTACTTC
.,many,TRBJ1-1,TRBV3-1,CASSQDWAANTEAFF,TGTGCCAGCAGCCAAGATTGGGCCGCGAACACTGAAGCTTTCTTT
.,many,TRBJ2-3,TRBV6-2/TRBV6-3,CASNQVGPTDTQYF,TGTGCCAGCAACCAGGTCGGACCCACAGATACGCAGTATTTT
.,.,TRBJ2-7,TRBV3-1,CASSQTGKRQQYF,TGTGCCAGCAGCCAAACCGGGAAAAGGCAGCAGTACTTC
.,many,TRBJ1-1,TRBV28,CASTRDPERAAFF,TGTGCCAGCACCAGGGACCCGGAAAGGGCGGCTTTCTTT
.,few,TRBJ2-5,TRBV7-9,CASSFRLQETQYF,TGTGCCAGCAGTTTCAGACTGCAAGAGACCCAGTACTTC
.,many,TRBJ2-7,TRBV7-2,CASSLGPLGYEQYF,TGTGCCAGCAGCTTAGGACCATTAGGATACGAGCAGTACTTC
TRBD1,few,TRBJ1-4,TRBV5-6,CASSSRYRGRSNEKLFF,TGTGCCAGCAGCTCGAGGTACAGGGGAAGATCTAATGAAAAACTGTTTTTT